A single sample gave rise to the 13 T cell receptor beta chains below, sequenced in a study of CD4 T cells in relation to SARS-CoV-2 and coronaviruses. Repertoires were generated with immunoSEQ multiplex PCR, while TCRdb's copy carries only in-frame clones and drops some. This sample carries about 20,000 clones, roughly 77% of them seen once, and the ten largest clones take approximately 14%. Unexposed donor CD4+ T cells date from about 2010-2019, before the COVID-19 pandemic. After approximately 10 days of culture, CD4+ T cells were isolated. Antigen specificity for these receptors is unknown. The sequencing sample was made of CD4+ T cells from PBMCs, cultured in vitro. These receptors were collected from a human donor in good health.

The chain recombines TRBV18 with TRBJ2-7; D is ambiguous. Germline V gene data show CDR1 as KGHSH and CDR2 as LQKENI. Trimming stripped 3 bases from V and 6 bases from J, with 12 bases between. This CDR3 region has 13 residues. DNA for the CDR3: TGTGCCAGCTCACCGACGTCTGATGCCGAGCAGTACTTC. This encodes CASSPTSDAEQYF.

This chain connects TRBV7-2 to TRBJ2-1; D remains ambiguous. Trimming removed 5 bases from V and 0 bases from J, with 11 bases in between. CDR3 length: 15 amino acids. CDR1 and CDR2 from the germline V gene are SGHTA and FQGNSA. The DNA for the CDR3 is TGTGCCAGCAGCCAGGATGCCGGCTCCTACAATGAGCAGTTCTTC. This codes for CASSQDAGSYNEQFF. Looking up the rest from reference TRBV7-2 and TRBJ2-1 gives the full variable domain: GAGVSQSPSNKVTEKGKDVELRCDPISGHTALYWYRQSLGQGLEFLIYFQGNSAPDKSGLPSDRFSAERTGGSVSTLTIQRTQQEDSAVYLCASSQDAGSYNEQFFGPGTRLTVL.

This chain links TRBV5-1 with TRBJ2-3, with 12 bases identical to TRBD2. V shed 1 base, J shed 5 bases, and the junction held 2 bases outside the gene matches. CDR3 size: 15 residues. Per germline, CDR1 SGHRS and CDR2 YFSETQ. CDR3 region: CASSLRGLAGDTQYF. The CDR3 nucleotides are TGCGCCAGCAGCTTGAGGGGACTAGCGGGAGATACGCAGTATTTT.

The chain recombines TRBV9 with TRBJ1-6; tentatively, D is TRBD1 (6 bases). From germline, CDR1 is SGDLS and CDR2 YYNGEE. Trimming shortened V by 0 bases and J by 10 bases, and 17 bases separated the two germline ends. This CDR3 comprises 16 residues. CDR3: CASSVGAEGVGSPLHF. CDR3 bases: TGTGCCAGCAGCGTAGGCGCAGAGGGGGTTGGATCACCCCTCCACTTT.

The V and J genes are TRBV2 and TRBJ2-5; 9 nucleotides align to TRBD1. Germline V gene lookup returns CDR1 SNHLY and CDR2 FYNNEI. Germline trimming cut 8 bases from V and 5 bases from J; bases unmatched to any gene: 6. CDR3 length equals 13 residues. In nucleotides, the CDR3 is TGTGCCAGCGTTCGGGACAGGGTGGAGACCCAGTACTTC. Its protein is CASVRDRVETQYF.

The CDR3 here is CASSEKEPGEQYF. The CDR3 DNA follows: TGTGCCAGCAGTGAAAAGGAACCGGGCGAGCAGTACTTC. The chain uses TRBV6-1 and TRBJ2-7, with D unclear. Germline loops: CDR1 MNHNS, CDR2 SASEGT. The CDR3 extends over 13 amino acids. Trimming pared 2 bases from V and 6 bases from J, leaving 11 bases between.

The sample holds a few counts of this clone. V and J are TRBV2 and TRBJ2-7; 9 nucleotides line up with TRBD2. The CDR3 has 17 amino acids. Germline values: CDR1 SNHLY, CDR2 FYNNEI. The V segment lost 6 bases and the J segment 6 bases; nucleotides outside the gene matches: 18. As DNA, the CDR3 is TGTGCCAGCAGCCACCCACCAAGGAGGGTAGCGGGAGCCGAGCAGTACTTC. Its translation is CASSHPPRRVAGAEQYF.

V gene TRBV27 combines with J gene TRBJ1-5, with a tentative D call TRBD1 (6 bases). Trimming removed 4 bases from V and 8 bases from J, with 21 bases in between. The germline V gene encodes CDR1 MNHEY and CDR2 SMNVEV (reference sequence). This CDR3 is built from 16 residues. DNA of the CDR3: TGTGCCAGCAGTTCGGGGATCAGGGGTATTAAGGAGCCCCAGCATTTT. Translation: CASSSGIRGIKEPQHF.

The chain carries TRBV28 and TRBJ2-1, with TRBD2 matching 7 bases. With V trimmed by 5 bases and J by 14 bases, 9 bases remained unmatched. Germline CDR1 MDHEN, CDR2 SYDVKM. This CDR3 has 12 amino acids. CDR3 loop: CASSPPLGLKFF. DNA for the CDR3: TGTGCCAGCAGTCCTCCTCTGGGACTAAAGTTCTTC.

The chain employs TRBV19 and TRBJ1-5, with TRBD1 matching over 7 bases. Germline values: CDR1 LNHDA, CDR2 SQIVND (reference sequence). Germline trimming cut 10 bases from V and 0 bases from J; bases unmatched to any gene: 9. This CDR3 contains 15 residues. The CDR3 here is CATARDSYSNQPQHF. The DNA of the CDR3 is TGTGCCACCGCCAGGGACAGCTATAGCAATCAGCCCCAGCATTTT.

This chain uses TRBV19 with TRBJ1-4; maybe TRBD1 (5 bases). The V gene lost 7 bases and the J gene lost 6 bases, with 15 bases spanning the gap. Germline lookup yields CDR1 LNHDA and CDR2 SQIVND (reference sequence). The CDR3 runs 14 residues. The CDR3 DNA reads as TGTGCCAGTAAGGCGGGACTAGAAGATGAAAAACTGTTTTTT. Translation gives CASKAGLEDEKLFF.

This chain joins TRBV2 and TRBJ2-1, with no clear D. V was trimmed by 6 bases and J by 0 bases, leaving 12 bases between them. From germline, CDR1 is SNHLY and CDR2 FYNNEI. This CDR3 spans 15 amino acids. DNA for the CDR3: TGTGCCAGCAGCGACGATGATGGCTCCTACAATGAGCAGTTCTTC. Its protein is CASSDDDGSYNEQFF.

This clone showed up just once. This chain joins TRBV18 and TRBJ2-5, with a tentative D call TRBD2 (5 bases). Trimming shortened V by 0 bases and J by 3 bases, and 5 bases separated the two germline ends. Germline V gene lookup returns CDR1 KGHSH and CDR2 LQKENI. This CDR3 is 13 amino acids long. CDR3 residues: CASSPPGEETQYF. CDR3 nucleotide sequence: TGTGCCAGCTCACCACCCGGGGAAGAGACCCAGTACTTC.